This TCR beta chain came from a study of blood T cell repertoires in COVID-19. Study information: COVID-19 samples collected from the United States, Italy and Spain covered acute and convalescent phases. In each case, the material was cDNA or gDNA derived from T cells, B-cell-depleted T cells, or PBMCs.

The ends lost 6 bases at V and 10 bases at J; junction bases unmatched: 6. This CDR3 has 14 amino acids. Per germline, CDR1 MNHEY and CDR2 SVGAGI. Authors' processing steps: Estimation of nucleated cell counts relied on the amplification of reference gene primers. Some clones are missing from TCRdb's copy, which holds only in-frame ones; the method was immunoSEQ multiplex PCR. V, J and clone size are taken as reported in that table, and D and trimming were inferred from the DNA itself. In the table there are around 100,000 clones, roughly nine tenths of which are singletons. The sample taken for sequencing was peripheral blood. This chain connects TRBV6-5 to TRBJ1-4; 12 bases are shared with TRBD1. The clonotype was recovered from a middle-aged man with acute or convalescent COVID-19. The CDR3 sequence: CASSSGTGGRKLFF. As DNA, the CDR3 is TGTGCCAGCAGCTCCGGGACAGGGGGCCGAAAACTGTTTTTT.